The 17 T cell receptor beta chains listed next were all sequenced from one sample in a study of blood T cell repertoires in COVID-19. The assay was immunoSEQ multiplex PCR, and TCRdb's table has in-frame clones only and misses some. The data hold around 70,000 clones, with about 69% observed a single time. The sequenced sample was peripheral blood. Every receptor here comes from a man in his sixties or seventies with acute or convalescent COVID-19.

This clone was picked up one time. At one of its ends the junction is not consistent with the germline gene, which may arise from a read error. Here the CDR3 reads CASSLVGGAQDTQYF. The CDR3 nucleotides read TGTGCTAGCAGCTTAGTAGGTGGGGCCCAAGATACGCAGTATTTT. The V and J genes are TRBV7-7 and TRBJ2-3; TRBD1 is a possible D gene (5 bases). Looked up from germline, CDR1 is SSHAT and CDR2 is FNYEAQ (reference sequence). CDR3 size: 15 residues.

The DNA for the CDR3 is TGTGCCAGTACCCCCGGGGGGCAGGCGAACACCGGGGAGCTGTTTTTT. Translating gives CASTPGGQANTGELFF. The J gene is TRBJ2-2, the V gene TRBV19; TRBD2 is a possible D gene (7 bases). V lost 7 bases and J lost 0, with 15 bases in between. The CDR3 runs to 16 residues. The germline V gene has CDR1 LNHDA and CDR2 SQIVND (reference sequence).

The chain employs TRBV5-1 and TRBJ2-5; weak D call: TRBD1 (5 bases). Per germline, CDR1 SGHRS and CDR2 YFSETQ. The CDR3 extends over 13 amino acids. V was shortened by 0 bases and J by 2 bases, with 5 bases between the two germline ends. CDR3 coding DNA: TGCGCCAGCAGCTTGGGACAGCAAGAGACCCAGTACTTC. This encodes CASSLGQQETQYF.

The V call is TRBV20-1, the J call TRBJ2-7, with 7 bases fitting TRBD2. Trimming cost V 3 bases and J 2 bases; bases outside gene matches: 13. Germline CDR1 DFQATT, CDR2 SNEGSKA (reference sequence). The CDR3 totals 16 residues. Written as DNA, the CDR3 is TGCAGTGCTAGTGACGGTTCGGCTAGCGGAGCCTACGAGCAGTACTTC. The encoded protein is CSASDGSASGAYEQYF.

The chain has TRBV2 and TRBJ1-1; the D is unclear. The V end lost 7 bases, the J end lost 5 bases, and 8 bases lay between the germline ends. This CDR3 contains 11 residues. Germline V gene lookup returns CDR1 SNHLY and CDR2 FYNNEI. The CDR3 loop is CASNSGTEAFF. The CDR3 DNA follows: TGTGCCAGCAACTCCGGGACTGAAGCTTTCTTT.

The rearrangement uses TRBV5-1 and TRBJ2-1, with TRBD1 identical over 12 bases. Unmatched junction bases numbered 4, after V lost 0 bases and J lost 6 bases. The CDR3 length is 16 residues. Germline V gene data show CDR1 as SGHRS and CDR2 as YFSETQ. As DNA, the CDR3 is TGCGCCAGCAGCTTGGGCGGGACAGGGGGCTTCAATGAGCAGTTCTTC. It codes for CASSLGGTGGFNEQFF.

The rearrangement links TRBV28 to TRBJ1-4; D is ambiguous. The germline CDR1 and CDR2 sequences are MDHEN and SYDVKM. The CDR3 length is 12 residues. Trimming removed 5 bases at V and 2 bases at J, with 3 bases between. In nucleotides, the CDR3 is TGTGCCAGCAGTCTCACTAATGAAAAACTGTTTTTT. This codes for CASSLTNEKLFF.

The chain has TRBV6-2 or TRBV6-3 and TRBJ2-1; 8 bases fit TRBD1. Germline assignment: CDR1 MNHEY and CDR2 SVGEGT. Losses at the gene ends were 5 bases for V and 4 bases for J; bases not matched to a gene: 7. The CDR3 loop spans 15 amino acids. The CDR3 loop reads CASSARDRIYNEQFF. Here the CDR3 DNA reads TGTGCCAGCAGTGCCCGGGACAGGATATACAATGAGCAGTTCTTC.

The chain combines TRBV4-1 with TRBJ1-1; D ambiguous. The CDR3 consists of 14 residues. Germline V gives CDR1 MGHRA, CDR2 YSYEKL. The V and J ends lost 0 bases and 3 bases respectively, with 8 bases between them. The CDR3 spells CASSQEQRYTEAFF. For the CDR3, the DNA is TGCGCCAGCAGCCAAGAGCAACGGTACACTGAAGCTTTCTTT.

This chain links TRBV19 with TRBJ2-3; no clear D gene. V was pared by 9 bases and J by 2 bases, with 18 bases between. This CDR3 has 15 amino acids. Germline V lookup: CDR1 LNHDA, CDR2 SQIVND (reference sequence). The CDR3 protein is CASARTAFVTDTQYF. For the CDR3, the DNA is TGTGCCAGCGCCCGAACAGCCTTCGTCACAGATACGCAGTATTTT.

The chain joins TRBV6-1 to TRBJ2-1; tentatively, D is TRBD2 (6 bases). The V gene's germline CDR1 is MNHNS and CDR2 SASEGT. This CDR3 is built from 18 residues. Trimming stripped 0 bases from V and 0 bases from J, with 15 bases between. The CDR3 DNA is TGTGCCAGCAGTGAAGCGGGAATTAGCGGTAGCTCCTACAATGAGCAGTTCTTC. Translating it yields CASSEAGISGSSYNEQFF.

This clone came up once. The CDR3 coding sequence is TGTGCCAGCAGTTACCATAACACAGGGCCCCCTGAAGCTTTCTTT. This translates into CASSYHNTGPPEAFF. This chain uses TRBV6-2 or TRBV6-3 with TRBJ1-1; the D gene is possibly TRBD1 (6 bases). The CDR3 length is 15 residues. The V end lost 2 bases, the J end lost 6 bases, and 16 bases lay between the germline ends. The germline V gene has CDR1 MNHEY and CDR2 SVGEGT.

V is TRBV6-5 and J is TRBJ1-2; 7 bases match TRBD1. CDR3 length equals 11 residues. Trimming took 11 bases from V and 7 from J; bases not matched to a gene: 7. Germline V gene lookup returns CDR1 MNHEY and CDR2 SVGAGI. For the CDR3, the DNA is TGTGCCGGAAGGACAGGCGCTGGCTACACCTTC. As protein: CAGRTGAGYTF.

The CDR3 DNA sequence: TGTGCCAGCAGTACTAACGGGGGTTGGAGCAATCAGCCCCAGCATTTT. The encoded protein is CASSTNGGWSNQPQHF. The chain is built from TRBV28 and TRBJ1-5; D possibly corresponds to TRBD1 (5 bases). Germline CDR1 reads MDHEN; CDR2 reads SYDVKM. Trimming left V 5 bases short and J 1 base short, with 15 bases between. This CDR3 is 16 amino acids long.

V usage is TRBV19 and J usage is TRBJ1-5; D remains ambiguous. The CDR3 length is 15 residues. The germline CDR1 and CDR2 sequences are LNHDA and SQIVND (reference sequence). V was clipped by 6 bases and J by 2 bases, with 14 bases between them. CDR3: CASSPIDGGNQPQHF. DNA for the CDR3: TGTGCCAGTAGCCCCATAGACGGGGGCAATCAGCCCCAGCATTTT.

The CDR3 sequence: CASSPGQGGQDDTQYF. CDR3 DNA: TGTGCCAGCAGCCCTGGACAGGGGGGTCAGGACGATACGCAGTATTTT. The V gene is TRBV3-1 (or the pseudogene TRBV3-2), the J gene TRBJ2-3; 10 bases map to TRBD1. The V segment lost 4 bases and the J segment 6 bases; nucleotides outside the gene matches: 10. Germline assignment: CDR1 LGHDT and CDR2 YNNKEL (reference sequence). The CDR3 contains 16 residues.

This chain uses TRBV19 with TRBJ1-1; D remains ambiguous. V shed 1 base and J shed 4 bases, with 7 bases lying between them. The CDR3 runs to 13 residues. In germline, CDR1 is LNHDA, CDR2 SQIVND (reference sequence). This chain's CDR3 is CASSIAPGTEAFF. In DNA form, the CDR3 reads TGTGCCAGTAGTATAGCCCCGGGCACTGAAGCTTTCTTT.